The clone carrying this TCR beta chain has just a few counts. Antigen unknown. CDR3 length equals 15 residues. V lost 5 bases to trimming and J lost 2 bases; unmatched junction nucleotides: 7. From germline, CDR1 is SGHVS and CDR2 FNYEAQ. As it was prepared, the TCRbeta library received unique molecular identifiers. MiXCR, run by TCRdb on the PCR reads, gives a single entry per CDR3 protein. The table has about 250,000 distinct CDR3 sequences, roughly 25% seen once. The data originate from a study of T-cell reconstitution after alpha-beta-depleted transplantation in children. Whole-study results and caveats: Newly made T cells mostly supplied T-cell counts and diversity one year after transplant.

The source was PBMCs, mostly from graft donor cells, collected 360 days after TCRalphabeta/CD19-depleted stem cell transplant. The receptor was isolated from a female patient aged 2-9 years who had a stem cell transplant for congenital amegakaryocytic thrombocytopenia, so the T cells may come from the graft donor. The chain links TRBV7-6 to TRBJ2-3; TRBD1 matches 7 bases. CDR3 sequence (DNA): TGTGCCAGCAGCACCGGACAGGTACTCACAGATACGCAGTATTTT. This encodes CASSTGQVLTDTQYF.